The 31 T cell receptor beta chains presented below share a single source sample, sequenced in a study of T-cell memory formation after mild COVID-19. TCRdb analysed the 5' RACE reads with MiXCR anew, one entry per CDR3 protein. The data contain around 410,000 distinct CDR3 sequences, around 22% of them seen just once; the ten biggest clones take up around 12%. The specimen was PBMCs or a T cell subset sorted from them (not recorded which). These receptors were collected from an adult woman who had mild COVID-19 (a few samples of this study predate the infection). Cell type and time point are not known.

This clonotype was seen more than once but under ten times. This rearrangement joins TRBV3-1 to TRBJ2-1; 11 bases match TRBD2. This CDR3 is built from 17 residues. Germline lookup yields CDR1 LGHDT and CDR2 YNNKEL (reference sequence). The junction had 6 bases not matched to a gene; V was cut back by 3 bases and J by 2 bases. The CDR3 DNA reads as TGTGCCAGCAGCCAGGTAGCGGGAGGGCCCGCCTACAATGAGCAGTTCTTC. It specifies CASSQVAGGPAYNEQFF.

This clonotype was recorded a few times. A read error may account for a junction end that differs from germline. V and J are TRBV15 and TRBJ1-2; TRBD1 matches 7 bases. Germline V gene data show CDR1 as LNHNV and CDR2 as YYDKDF (reference sequence). There are 15 residues in the CDR3. DNA for the CDR3: TGTGCCACCAGCAGCTCCGGGACAGCTCCGGAAGAGGGGGCATTC. Translating gives CATSSSGTAPEEGAF.

This clonotype was seen a handful of times. The chain has TRBV4-3 and TRBJ2-5, with TRBD1 matching 7 bases. The V gene's germline CDR1 is LGHNA and CDR2 YSLEER. The CDR3 has 15 amino acids. V shed 1 base and J 0 bases; nucleotides not matched to a gene: 2. The CDR3 here is CASSQADRDQETQYF. The CDR3 bases are TGCGCCAGCAGCCAAGCCGACAGGGACCAAGAGACCCAGTACTTC.

This chain connects TRBV10-3 to TRBJ2-7; TRBD1 agrees at 10 bases. Germline-derived CDR1 and CDR2 are ENHRY and SYGVKD. The CDR3 runs 14 residues. The junction had 2 bases not matched to a gene; V was cut back by 3 bases and J by 3 bases. The CDR3 nucleotides are TGTGCCATCAGTGAATGGACAGGGGGCTACGAGCAGTACTTC. Amino acid sequence: CAISEWTGGYEQYF.

The rearrangement joins TRBV5-5 to TRBJ1-4; tentatively, D is TRBD1 (5 bases). The length of the CDR3 is 15 residues. Trimming removed 4 bases at V and 7 bases at J, with 17 bases between. Germline-derived CDR1 and CDR2 are SGHKS and YYEKEE (reference sequence). The DNA for the CDR3 is TGTGCCAGCAGCCCTGGTGGGGGAGGGACTGAAAAACTGTTTTTT. This sequence encodes CASSPGGGGTEKLFF.

V is TRBV21-1 and J is TRBJ2-7; the table names TRBD2, a call not compared with the DNA. TRBV21-1 is a pseudogene. The CDR3 totals 15 residues. In nucleotides, the CDR3 is TGTGCCAGCAGCATGCAGTCCCGTTGCTCCTACGAGCAGTACTTC. Protein sequence: CASSMQSRCSYEQYF.

The sample holds a few counts of this clonotype. The chain couples TRBV9 to TRBJ2-1, with unresolved D. Germline V gene sequence: CDR1 SGDLS, CDR2 YYNGEE. The CDR3 is made up of 11 amino acids. V was trimmed by 1 base and J by 8 bases, leaving 4 bases between them. CDR3 protein: CASSVSHEQFF. In DNA, the CDR3 is TGTGCCAGCAGCGTAAGTCATGAGCAGTTCTTC.

This clonotype was seen once. V is TRBV30 and J is TRBJ1-1, with 8 bases lining up with TRBD1. This CDR3 contains 15 residues. Losses at the gene ends were 0 bases for V and 6 bases for J; bases not matched to a gene: 9. Per the germline V gene, CDR1 is GTSNPN and CDR2 is SVGIG (reference sequence). The CDR3 loop is CAWSVFPRGPAEAFF. CDR3 DNA sequence: TGTGCCTGGAGTGTATTCCCCAGGGGGCCGGCTGAAGCTTTCTTT.

This clonotype was counted a few times. The J gene is TRBJ2-7, the V gene TRBV9; 11 nucleotides agree with TRBD2. The CDR3 contains 15 residues. CDR1 SGDLS and CDR2 YYNGEE come from the germline V gene. Trimming at V came to 3 bases and at J to 3 bases, leaving 5 bases not matched to a gene. This CDR3 is CASSERLAGIYEQYF. In nucleotides, the CDR3 is TGTGCCAGCAGCGAGCGACTAGCGGGAATCTACGAGCAGTACTTC.

V gene TRBV5-1 combines with J gene TRBJ1-1, with no clear D. V lost 0 bases and J 0 bases, leaving 12 bases between the germline ends. The germline V gene encodes CDR1 SGHRS and CDR2 YFSETQ. This CDR3 has 16 residues. CDR3 in amino acids: CASSLAGRSMNTEAFF. CDR3 nucleotides: TGCGCCAGCAGCTTGGCCGGGAGAAGCATGAACACTGAAGCTTTCTTT.

The V call is TRBV30, the J call TRBJ1-1; the D gene is possibly TRBD1 (6 bases). Trimming stripped 0 bases from V and 4 bases from J, with 15 bases between. Per germline, CDR1 GTSNPN and CDR2 SVGIG (reference sequence). The CDR3 sequence is 15 residues long. The CDR3 protein is CAWSVGGGRGTEAFF. CDR3 nucleotides: TGTGCCTGGAGTGTGGGGGGGGGCCGCGGCACTGAAGCTTTCTTT.

This clonotype was seen more than once but under ten times. This chain links TRBV7-2 with TRBJ2-7; TRBD2 aligns across 11 bases. V lost 4 bases and J lost 4; bases outside the gene matches: 6. The CDR3 length is 15 residues. The germline CDR1 and CDR2 sequences are SGHTA and FQGNSA. CDR3 sequence reads: CASSSDSGRAYEQYF. CDR3 DNA sequence: TGTGCCAGCAGCTCGGATAGCGGGAGGGCATACGAGCAGTACTTC.

The chain recombines TRBV7-8 with TRBJ2-1, with TRBD2 identical over 9 bases. This CDR3 is built from 14 residues. Germline CDR1 SGHVS, CDR2 FQNEAQ. V lost 5 bases and J lost 8; bases outside the gene matches: 7. The CDR3 DNA is TGTGCCAGCAGCCCTGGACTAGCGATCGATGAGCAGTTCTTC. This translates into CASSPGLAIDEQFF.

This clonotype was counted between two and nine times. This sequence joins TRBV18 and TRBJ1-1; no definite D call. The CDR3 has 15 residues. The germline V gene has CDR1 KGHSH and CDR2 LQKENI. Trimming cost V 1 base and J 1 base, with 10 bases left between them. The CDR3 protein is CASSPRERANTEAFF. Here the CDR3 DNA reads TGTGCCAGCTCACCACGGGAAAGGGCGAACACTGAAGCTTTCTTT.

The chain joins TRBV19 to TRBJ1-1, with 10 bases matching TRBD1. There are 16 residues in the CDR3. The germline CDR1 and CDR2 sequences are LNHDA and SQIVND (reference sequence). Trimming removed 6 bases from V and 1 base from J; junction bases left unmatched: 8. The CDR3: CASSARTGGWNTEAFF. CDR3 nucleotide sequence: TGTGCCAGTAGCGCCCGGACAGGGGGTTGGAACACTGAAGCTTTCTTT. The full variable domain, with the rest looked up from reference TRBV19 and TRBJ1-1, is DGGITQSPKYLFRKEGQNVTLSCEQNLNHDAMYWYRQDPGQGLRLIYYSQIVNDFQKGDIAEGYSVSREKKESFPLTVTSAQKNPTAFYLCASSARTGGWNTEAFFGQGTRLTVV.

In this sample, this clonotype turned up many times. CDR3 sequence: CASSLDNSNTEAFF. The DNA of the CDR3 is TGTGCCAGCAGCTTAGATAACAGTAACACTGAAGCTTTCTTT. The chain combines TRBV7-9 with TRBJ1-1; no definite D call. The CDR3 is 14 amino acids. Germline CDR1 and CDR2: SEHNR and FQNEAQ (reference sequence). V was trimmed by 1 base and J by 2 bases, leaving 8 bases between them.

This clonotype was detected only a few times. The rearrangement links TRBV4-2 to TRBJ2-4; TRBD1 might be the D (6 bases). The CDR3 contains 15 residues. From germline, CDR1 is LGHNA and CDR2 YNFKEQ. Trimming removed 0 bases from V and 8 bases from J, with 14 bases in between. Written as DNA, the CDR3 is TGTGCCAGCAGCCAAGATGGGGGCACGGGGCACATTCAGTACTTC. Its protein product is CASSQDGGTGHIQYF.

This rearrangement joins TRBV20-1 to TRBJ1-1, with D possibly matching TRBD1 (6 bases). This CDR3 contains 14 residues. Trimming cost V 6 bases and J 1 base, with 15 bases left between them. Germline loops: CDR1 DFQATT, CDR2 SNEGSKA (reference sequence). The CDR3 DNA is TGCAGTGCGGCGGCCAGGGGAGGGAACACTGAAGCTTTCTTT. Translating gives CSAAARGGNTEAFF.

This clonotype appeared many times. V usage is TRBV6-4 and J usage is TRBJ1-1, with a weak D call TRBD1 (6 bases). The CDR3 loop spans 13 amino acids. The V end lost 6 bases, the J end lost 1 base, and 9 bases lay between the germline ends. Germline loops: CDR1 MRHNA, CDR2 SNTAGT. CDR3 region: CASRKGENTEAFF. The CDR3, as DNA: TGTGCCAGCAGGAAGGGGGAGAACACTGAAGCTTTCTTT.

This chain uses TRBV5-5 with TRBJ1-2; 7 bases agree with TRBD1. The CDR3 sequence is 16 residues long. Germline V gives CDR1 SGHKS, CDR2 YYEKEE (reference sequence). The V segment lost 4 bases and the J segment 1 base; nucleotides outside the gene matches: 10. The CDR3: CASSHTQGGINYGYTF. CDR3 sequence (DNA): TGTGCCAGCAGCCATACTCAGGGGGGGATTAACTATGGCTACACCTTC.

This CDR3 is CASSHLRDGTQYF. The CDR3 DNA sequence: TGTGCCAGCAGCCACTTACGGGATGGTACGCAGTATTTT. This chain uses TRBV7-9 with TRBJ2-3, with D perhaps TRBD2 (5 bases). Germline lookup yields CDR1 SEHNR and CDR2 FQNEAQ (reference sequence). V lost 5 bases and J 8 bases, leaving 14 bases between the germline ends. The CDR3 spans 13 residues.

This clonotype was picked up one time. The V and J genes are TRBV3-1 and TRBJ2-7; possibly TRBD1 for D (5 bases). V was pared by 1 base and J by 4 bases, with 14 bases between. The CDR3 runs 15 residues. Germline CDR1 is LGHDT and CDR2 is YNNKEL (reference sequence). DNA for the CDR3: TGTGCCAGCAGCCAAGCTCATTCCAGGGTTTACGAGCAGTACTTC. Residues: CASSQAHSRVYEQYF.

This chain joins TRBV5-1 and TRBJ2-1; maybe TRBD2 (7 bases). Deletions cut 0 bases from V and 0 bases from J, with 13 bases between. This CDR3 spans 17 amino acids. Germline V gene data show CDR1 as SGHRS and CDR2 as YFSETQ. The CDR3 coding sequence is TGCGCCAGCAGCTTGGAGACGGGGGGCAACTCCTACAATGAGCAGTTCTTC. Protein sequence: CASSLETGGNSYNEQFF.

The chain uses TRBV7-9 and TRBJ2-7; no definite D call. The CDR3 has 14 residues. Trimming removed 2 bases from V and 5 bases from J, with 13 bases in between. Per germline, CDR1 SEHNR and CDR2 FQNEAQ (reference sequence). The CDR3 DNA reads TGTGCCAGCAGCTTAACAAGGGTTCTGAACGAGCAGTACTTC. Translated, it gives CASSLTRVLNEQYF.

This chain links TRBV9 with TRBJ1-1; D gene unclear. The ends were cut back, 0 bases at V and 3 bases at J, with 18 bases in the middle. The CDR3 is 17 residues long. Looked up from germline, CDR1 is SGDLS and CDR2 is YYNGEE. In DNA form, the CDR3 reads TGTGCCAGCAGCGTAGAAGGCTTGCTCCCGGCTGACACTGAAGCTTTCTTT. Its protein product is CASSVEGLLPADTEAFF.

This clonotype was seen more than once but under ten times. DNA of the CDR3: TGTGCCAGCAGTTTAGGGCCGACATCCCCCTTCACTGAAGCTTTCTTT. Translation gives CASSLGPTSPFTEAFF. This rearrangement joins TRBV12-3 or TRBV12-4 to TRBJ1-1; D gene unclear. The CDR3 runs 16 residues. The ends were cut back, 1 base at V and 4 bases at J, with 16 bases in the middle.

For this clonotype: The conserved phenylalanine or tryptophan is not found at the CDR3 terminus, so this likely reflects a read error. The chain joins TRBV29-1 to TRBJ2-7, with D tentatively TRBD2 (5 bases). Trimming removed 5 bases at V and 0 bases at J, with 11 bases between. CDR1 is SQVTM and CDR2 is ANQGSEA in the germline V gene. CDR3 length: 13 amino acids. CDR3 in amino acids: CSVLGGPSYEQYL. For the CDR3, the DNA is TGCAGCGTTCTTGGCGGGCCCTCCTACGAGCAGTACTTA.

This chain links TRBV10-3 with TRBJ2-3; D is unclear. Trimming left V 0 bases short and J 7 bases short, with 14 bases between. The length of the CDR3 is 15 residues. Per germline, CDR1 ENHRY and CDR2 SYGVKD. The chain's CDR3 is CAISESNSVGHTQYF. CDR3 sequence (DNA): TGTGCCATCAGTGAGTCGAATAGTGTCGGGCATACGCAGTATTTT.

The V call is TRBV6-5, the J call TRBJ1-4, with unresolved D. Trimming removed 6 bases at V and 3 bases at J, with 14 bases between. Germline V lookup: CDR1 MNHEY, CDR2 SVGAGI. The CDR3 consists of 15 residues. CDR3 DNA sequence: TGTGCCAGCAGGACCCGGGTCGGGGCTAATGAAAAACTGTTTTTT. Amino acid sequence: CASRTRVGANEKLFF.

The chain combines TRBV19 with TRBJ1-1, with TRBD1 identical over 11 bases. The germline V gene encodes CDR1 LNHDA and CDR2 SQIVND (reference sequence). V gave up 6 bases and J gave up 4 bases; unmatched junction bases: 7. The CDR3 totals 15 residues. DNA of the CDR3: TGTGCCAGTAGATCATCCGGGACAGGGGGCACTGAAGCTTTCTTT. It translates to CASRSSGTGGTEAFF.

This clonotype turned up a few times. This rearrangement joins TRBV7-8 to TRBJ2-1; a possible D gene is TRBD2 (5 bases). V was pared by 6 bases and J by 9 bases, with 18 bases between. CDR1 and CDR2 from the germline V gene are SGHVS and FQNEAQ. The CDR3 loop spans 14 amino acids. CDR3 region: CASSQRRLGSEQFF. CDR3 in DNA: TGTGCCAGCAGTCAGAGGAGGTTGGGTAGTGAGCAGTTCTTC. The full variable domain, in which reference TRBV7-8 and TRBJ2-1 provide the parts outside the CDR3, is GAGVSQSPRYKVAKRGQDVALRCDPISGHVSLFWYQQALGQGPEFLTYFQNEAQLDKSGLPSDRFFAERPEGSVSTLKIQRTQQEDSAVYLCASSQRRLGSEQFFGPGTRLTVL.